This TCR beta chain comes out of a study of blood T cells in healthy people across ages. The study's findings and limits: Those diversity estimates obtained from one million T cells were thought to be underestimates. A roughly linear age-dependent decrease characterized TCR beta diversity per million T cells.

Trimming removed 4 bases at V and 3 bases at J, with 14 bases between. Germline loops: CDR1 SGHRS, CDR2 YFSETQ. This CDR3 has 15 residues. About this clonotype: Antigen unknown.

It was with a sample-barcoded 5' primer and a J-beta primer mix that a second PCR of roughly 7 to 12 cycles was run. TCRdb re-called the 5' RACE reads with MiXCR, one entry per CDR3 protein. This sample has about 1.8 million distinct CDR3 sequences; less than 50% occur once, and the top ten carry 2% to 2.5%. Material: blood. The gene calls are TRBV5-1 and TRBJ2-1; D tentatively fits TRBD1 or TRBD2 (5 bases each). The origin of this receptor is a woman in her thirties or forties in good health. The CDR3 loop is CASSLVGDDYNEQFF. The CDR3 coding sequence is TGCGCCAGCAGCCTCGTCGGGGACGACTACAATGAGCAGTTCTTC.